This T cell receptor beta chain came from a study of T cell repertoires in cytomegalovirus infection. TCRdb independently ran MiXCR on the reads; one entry per CDR3 protein. Of about 76,000 distinct CDR3 sequences in the sample, roughly 3.5% were seen once. This clonotype was seen ten or more times. Germline V gives CDR1 PRHDT, CDR2 FYEKMQ (reference sequence). The V gene lost 4 bases and the J gene lost 5 bases, with 11 bases spanning the gap. This CDR3 contains 13 residues. The rearrangement uses TRBV13 and TRBJ1-1; weak D call: TRBD1 (5 bases). The sequence was collected from a human donor in good health (CMV status not recorded). Some clones in this sample may be carry-over from other donors' samples. Sequencing was carried out using PBMCs. The CDR3 here is CASSWSRQTEAFF. Written as DNA, the CDR3 is TGTGCCAGCAGCTGGTCCCGACAGACTGAAGCTTTCTTT. The full variable domain, with the rest looked up from reference TRBV13 and TRBJ1-1, is AAGVIQSPRHLIKEKRETATLKCYPIPRHDTVYWYQQGPGQDPQFLISFYEKMQSDKGSIPDRFSAQQFSDYHSELNMSSLELGDSALYFCASSWSRQTEAFFGQGTRLTVV.